This T cell receptor beta chain was observed in a study of identical twins (dated by TCRdb to 2016 to 2017). General notes on the study: To test whether fetal clonotypes persist, this study deep-sequenced TCR alpha and beta repertoires from monozygotic twins, from unrelated adults of various ages, and from cord blood. To rule out contamination, replicate twin experiments were performed at different times with different library preparation protocols. Findings and caveats that apply to the study as a whole: Compared with coincidental sharing between unrelated individuals, out-of-frame TCR alpha sequences shared between twins had an excess of sequences with low generation probability. Excess twin sharing in beta out-of-frame sequences was weaker because fewer shared sequences lowered the signal-to-noise ratio. Invariant T cells such as MAIT and iNKT could partly confound zero-insertion analyses, although diverse VJ usage argued against such confounding for most clonotypes. Because the same donors could not be followed over many years, conclusions were based on cross-sectional statistical analysis. In monozygotic twins, recombination models systematically underestimated out-of-frame TCR alpha sharing, but the models matched the sharing seen between unrelated individuals. Abundant cord blood beta clonotypes had fewer insertions, young adult naive repertoires showed a similar but weaker trend, and memory repertoires showed no such trend.

Library prep was done by 5' RACE. Sequencing was performed on an Illumina HiSeq 2000. Template switching introduced a universal primer binding site; the final cDNA contained a unique molecular identifier, enabling accurate counting of TCR cDNA molecules. Specific primers in the conserved constant-segment region were used to synthesize first-strand cDNA for the TCR alpha and beta chains. Each cDNA library was double barcoded, with a SMART-Mk sample barcode plus Illumina barcodes, to control for contamination. TruSeq adapter sequences, together with Illumina sample barcodes, were added in two successive PCR steps. The TCR alpha and beta cDNA libraries were sequenced on the Illumina HiSeq platform using custom primers. On the authors' methods: MiGEC processed the raw reads to extract unique molecular identifiers, while MiXCR was used to determine the CDR3 positions. For each individual, recombination models were inferred using an EM algorithm with the repgenHMM and IGoR tools. Shared clonotypes were analyzed with the tcR package in R, and sharing was normalized by the product of cloneset sizes. To study raw recombination without the effects of thymic and clonal selection, out-of-frame nonproductive sequences were analyzed. TCRdb ran its own pipeline on the public reads, namely fastp trimming at Q25 and MiXCR clone calling, and kept in-frame beta chains. Under each unique CDR3 protein, matching rows form one entry showing the most common genes and DNA. For this entry, the V and J calls and clone size follow TCRdb and not the study's own pipeline. The sample records around 370,000 distinct CDR3 sequences, approximately 10% of which are singletons. The top ten constitute about 9.1% of the sample.

As regards this clonotype: The clone's antigen remains unknown. Qualities for individual bases were not recorded, and no much larger clone is one base off.

Every donor in the study was a healthy Caucasian. The study also sequenced three unrelated non-twin adults: a male aged 18 to 30, a male aged 50 to 59 and a female aged 50 to 59. Miltenyi CD45RO+ enrichment and human naive T-cell isolation kits were used to isolate memory (CD45RO+) and naive T cells from PBMC. Ends trimmed: V by 6 bases, J by 6 bases; bases unmatched to a gene: 10. Its CDR3 holds 14 amino acids, cysteine through phenylalanine. Only the CDR3 part of the read is kept: 42 bases, read in frame from the first base. CDR1 and CDR2, per the germline V gene (reference sequence), are LGHDT and YNNKEL.

The sequenced sample was naive T cells sorted from blood. In light of the paper, this sample's cell subset or site label describes: cells isolated with a human naive T-cell isolation kit. The rearrangement joined TRBV3-1 to TRBJ1-1, and TRBD1 aligns with 7 junction nucleotides. The sequence was obtained from a woman aged 45 to 65 in good health. The DNA is TGTGCCAGCAGAACACAGGGGTATTCGTCTGAAGCTTTCTTT. Its protein reads: CASRTQGYSSEAFF.